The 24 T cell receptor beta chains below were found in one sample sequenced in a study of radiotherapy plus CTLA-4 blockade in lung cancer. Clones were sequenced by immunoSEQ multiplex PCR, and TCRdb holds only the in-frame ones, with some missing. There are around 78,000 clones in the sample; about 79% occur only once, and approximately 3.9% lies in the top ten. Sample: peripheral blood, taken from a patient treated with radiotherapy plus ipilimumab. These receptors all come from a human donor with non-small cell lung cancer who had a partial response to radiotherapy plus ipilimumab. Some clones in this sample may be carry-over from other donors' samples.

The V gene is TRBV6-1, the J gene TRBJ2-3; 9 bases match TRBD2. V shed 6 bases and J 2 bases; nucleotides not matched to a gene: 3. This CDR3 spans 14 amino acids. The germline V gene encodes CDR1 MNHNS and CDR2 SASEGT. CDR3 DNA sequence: TGTGCCAGCAGATCTAGCGGGGACACAGATACGCAGTATTTT. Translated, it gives CASRSSGDTDTQYF.

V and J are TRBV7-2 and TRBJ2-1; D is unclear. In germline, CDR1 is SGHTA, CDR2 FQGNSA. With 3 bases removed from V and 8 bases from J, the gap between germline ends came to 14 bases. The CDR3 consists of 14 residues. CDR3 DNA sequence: TGTGCCAGCAGCTTTCCAGCCCCTCGGGATGAGCAGTTCTTC. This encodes CASSFPAPRDEQFF. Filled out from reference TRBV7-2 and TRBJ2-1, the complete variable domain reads GAGVSQSPSNKVTEKGKDVELRCDPISGHTALYWYRQSLGQGLEFLIYFQGNSAPDKSGLPSDRFSAERTGGSVSTLTIQRTQQEDSAVYLCASSFPAPRDEQFFGPGTRLTVL.

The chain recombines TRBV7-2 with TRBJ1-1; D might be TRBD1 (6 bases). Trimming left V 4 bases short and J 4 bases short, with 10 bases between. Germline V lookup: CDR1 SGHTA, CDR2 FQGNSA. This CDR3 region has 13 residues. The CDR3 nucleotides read TGTGCCAGCAGCTCGGGGACAACCACTGAAGCTTTCTTT. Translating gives CASSSGTTTEAFF.

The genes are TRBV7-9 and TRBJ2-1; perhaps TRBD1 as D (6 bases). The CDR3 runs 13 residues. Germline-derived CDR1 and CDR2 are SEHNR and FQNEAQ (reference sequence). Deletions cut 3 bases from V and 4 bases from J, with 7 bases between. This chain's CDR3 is CASSFGQYNEQFF. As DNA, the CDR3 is TGTGCCAGCAGCTTTGGACAGTACAATGAGCAGTTCTTC.

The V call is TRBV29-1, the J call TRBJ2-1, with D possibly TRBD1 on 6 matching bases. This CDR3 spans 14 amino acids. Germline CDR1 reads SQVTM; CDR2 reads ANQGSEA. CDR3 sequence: CRVSDRYSYNEQFF. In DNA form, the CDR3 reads TGCAGGGTTTCGGACAGATACTCCTACAATGAGCAGTTCTTC.

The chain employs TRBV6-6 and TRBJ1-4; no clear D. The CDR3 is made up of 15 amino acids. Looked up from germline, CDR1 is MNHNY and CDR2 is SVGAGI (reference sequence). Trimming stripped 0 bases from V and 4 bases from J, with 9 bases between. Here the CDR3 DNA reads TGTGCCAGCAGTTACTCGCGGGGATTTAATGAAAAACTGTTTTTT. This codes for CASSYSRGFNEKLFF.

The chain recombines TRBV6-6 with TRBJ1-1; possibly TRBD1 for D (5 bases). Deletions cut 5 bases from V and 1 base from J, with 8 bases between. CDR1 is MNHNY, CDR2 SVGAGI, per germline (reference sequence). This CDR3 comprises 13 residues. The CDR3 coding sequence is TGTGCCAGCAGTGACGGACAGAACACTGAAGCTTTCTTT. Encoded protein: CASSDGQNTEAFF.

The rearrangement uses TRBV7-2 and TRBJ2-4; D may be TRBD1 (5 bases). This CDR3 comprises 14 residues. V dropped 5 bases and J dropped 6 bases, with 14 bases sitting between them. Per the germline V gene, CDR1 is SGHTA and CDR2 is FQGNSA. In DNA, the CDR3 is TGTGCCAGCAGCCATTCAGGGCGCGTAAACATTCAGTACTTC. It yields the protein CASSHSGRVNIQYF.

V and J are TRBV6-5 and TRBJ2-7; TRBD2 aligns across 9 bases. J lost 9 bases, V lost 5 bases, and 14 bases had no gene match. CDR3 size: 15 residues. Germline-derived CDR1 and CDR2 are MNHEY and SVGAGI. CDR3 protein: CASSAHRTSAMGQYF. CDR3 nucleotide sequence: TGTGCCAGCAGTGCTCACCGGACTAGCGCGATGGGGCAGTACTTC.

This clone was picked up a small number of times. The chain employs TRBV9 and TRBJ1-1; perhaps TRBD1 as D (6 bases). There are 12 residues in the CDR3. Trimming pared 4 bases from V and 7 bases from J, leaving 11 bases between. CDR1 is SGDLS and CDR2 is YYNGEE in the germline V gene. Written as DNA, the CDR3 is TGTGCCAGCAGCCCCGGGGACATTGAAGCTTTCTTT. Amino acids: CASSPGDIEAFF.

CDR3 region: CASSLGGQSTDTQYF. CDR3 nucleotide sequence: TGCGCCAGCAGCTTGGGAGGACAAAGCACAGATACGCAGTATTTT. The V gene is TRBV5-1, the J gene TRBJ2-3; possible D gene TRBD1, 5 bases. Per the germline V gene, CDR1 is SGHRS and CDR2 is YFSETQ. There are 15 residues in the CDR3. Between the trimmed V and J ends, which lost 0 bases and 0 bases, there was a span of 8 bases.

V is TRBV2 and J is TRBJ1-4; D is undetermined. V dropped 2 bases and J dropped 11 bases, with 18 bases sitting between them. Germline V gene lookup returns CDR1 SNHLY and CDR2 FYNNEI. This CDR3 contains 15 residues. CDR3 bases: TGTGCCAGCAGTGAATCGGGCGCGCCCGCGGGGAAACTGTTTTTT. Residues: CASSESGAPAGKLFF. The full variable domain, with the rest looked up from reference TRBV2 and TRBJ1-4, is EPEVTQTPSHQVTQMGQEVILRCVPISNHLYFYWYRQILGQKVEFLVSFYNNEISEKSEIFDDQFSVERPDGSNFTLKIRSTKLEDSAMYFCASSESGAPAGKLFFGSGTQLSVL.

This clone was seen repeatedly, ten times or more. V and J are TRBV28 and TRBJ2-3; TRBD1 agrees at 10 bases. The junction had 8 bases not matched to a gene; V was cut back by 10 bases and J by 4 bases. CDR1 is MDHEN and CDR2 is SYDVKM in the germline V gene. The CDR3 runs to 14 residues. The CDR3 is CATTGTGESDTQYF. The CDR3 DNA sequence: TGTGCCACCACCGGGACAGGGGAATCAGATACGCAGTATTTT.

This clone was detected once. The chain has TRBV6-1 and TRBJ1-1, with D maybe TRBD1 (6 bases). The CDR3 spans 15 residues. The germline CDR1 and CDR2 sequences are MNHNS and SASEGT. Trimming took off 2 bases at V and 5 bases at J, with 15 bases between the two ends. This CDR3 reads CASSEWWGQGTEAFF. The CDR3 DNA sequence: TGTGCCAGCAGTGAATGGTGGGGGCAGGGGACTGAAGCTTTCTTT.

CDR3 region: CASSAGTGFTDTQYF. The CDR3, as DNA: TGTGCCAGCAGCGCCGGGACAGGGTTCACAGATACGCAGTATTTT. V usage is TRBV5-6 and J usage is TRBJ2-3; 9 positions match TRBD1. V shed 4 bases and J 2 bases; nucleotides not matched to a gene: 5. Per the germline V gene, CDR1 is SGHDT and CDR2 is YYEEEE. The CDR3 loop spans 15 amino acids.

CDR3 nucleotides: TGTGCCAGCAGCCTGAGCGGGAGGGCCTCGACAGATACGCAGTATTTT. It yields the protein CASSLSGRASTDTQYF. The chain uses TRBV7-3 and TRBJ2-3; 10 bases fit TRBD2. Germline CDR1 reads SGHTA; CDR2 reads FQGTGA. J was trimmed by 3 bases and V by 5 bases; bases with no gene match: 8. The CDR3 covers 16 residues.

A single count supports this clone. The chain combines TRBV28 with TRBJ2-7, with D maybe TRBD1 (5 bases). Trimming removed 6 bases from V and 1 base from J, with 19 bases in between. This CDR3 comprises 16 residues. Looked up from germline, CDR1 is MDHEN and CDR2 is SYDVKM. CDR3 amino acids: CASSHGRGPSSYEQYF. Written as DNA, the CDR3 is TGTGCCAGCAGCCATGGTAGGGGCCCTTCATCCTACGAGCAGTACTTC. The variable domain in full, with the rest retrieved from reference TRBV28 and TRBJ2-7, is DVKVTQSSRYLVKRTGEKVFLECVQDMDHENMFWYRQDPGLGLRLIYFSYDVKMKEKGDIPEGYSVSREKKERFSLILESASTNQTSMYLCASSHGRGPSSYEQYFGPGTRLTVT.

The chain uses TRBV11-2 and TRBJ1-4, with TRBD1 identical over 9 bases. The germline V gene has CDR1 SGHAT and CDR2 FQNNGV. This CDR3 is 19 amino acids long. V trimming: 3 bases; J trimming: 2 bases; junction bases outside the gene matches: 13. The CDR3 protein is CASSFLQGASLGTNEKLFF. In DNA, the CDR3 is TGTGCCAGCAGCTTCCTACAGGGGGCATCCCTCGGGACTAATGAAAAACTGTTTTTT.

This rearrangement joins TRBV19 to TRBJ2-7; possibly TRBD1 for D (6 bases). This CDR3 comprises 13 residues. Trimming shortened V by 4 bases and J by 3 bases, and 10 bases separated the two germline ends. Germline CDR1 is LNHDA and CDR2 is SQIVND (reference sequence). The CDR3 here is CASSRDTNYEQYF. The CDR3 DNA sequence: TGTGCCAGTAGTAGGGACACCAACTACGAGCAGTACTTC.

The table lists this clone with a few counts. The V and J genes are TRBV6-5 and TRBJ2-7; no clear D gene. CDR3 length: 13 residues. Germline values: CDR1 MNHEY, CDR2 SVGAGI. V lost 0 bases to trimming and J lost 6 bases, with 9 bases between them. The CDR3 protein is CASSYSVVREQYF. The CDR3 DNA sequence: TGTGCCAGCAGTTACTCGGTAGTGCGCGAGCAGTACTTC.

For the CDR3, the DNA is TGTGCCAGCAGCGTGGGGGACAGGGGTCCAGAGACCCAGTACTTC. Its translation: CASSVGDRGPETQYF. V and J are TRBV9 and TRBJ2-5, with 10 bases that match TRBD1. The CDR3 extends over 15 amino acids. Unmatched junction bases numbered 5, after V lost 2 bases and J lost 4 bases. From germline, CDR1 is SGDLS and CDR2 YYNGEE.

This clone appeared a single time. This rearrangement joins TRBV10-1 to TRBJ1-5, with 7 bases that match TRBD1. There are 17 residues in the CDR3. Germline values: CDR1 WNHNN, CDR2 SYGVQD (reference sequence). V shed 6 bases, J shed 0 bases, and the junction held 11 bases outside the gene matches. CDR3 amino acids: CASRRDSVIYSNQPQHF. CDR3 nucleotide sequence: TGCGCCAGCAGAAGGGACAGCGTAATTTATAGCAATCAGCCCCAGCATTTT.

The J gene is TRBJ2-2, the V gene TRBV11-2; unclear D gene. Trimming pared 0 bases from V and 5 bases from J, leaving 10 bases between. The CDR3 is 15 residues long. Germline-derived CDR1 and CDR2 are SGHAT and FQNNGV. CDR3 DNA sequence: TGTGCCAGCAGCTTAGATCGAGACAAAACCGGGGAGCTGTTTTTT. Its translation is CASSLDRDKTGELFF. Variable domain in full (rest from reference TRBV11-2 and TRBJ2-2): EAGVAQSPRYKIIEKRQSVAFWCNPISGHATLYWYQQILGQGPKLLIQFQNNGVVDDSQLPKDRFSAERLKGVDSTLKIQPAKLEDSAVYLCASSLDRDKTGELFFGEGSRLTVL.

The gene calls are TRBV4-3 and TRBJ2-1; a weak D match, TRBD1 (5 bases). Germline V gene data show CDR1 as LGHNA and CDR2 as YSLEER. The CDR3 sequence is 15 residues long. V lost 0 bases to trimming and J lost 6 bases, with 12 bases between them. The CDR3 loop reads CASSQESARANEQFF. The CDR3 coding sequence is TGCGCCAGCAGCCAAGAATCGGCCAGGGCCAATGAGCAGTTCTTC.